This T cell receptor (beta chain) was identified in a study of T cell responses to AZD1222 COVID-19 vaccine. Whole-study findings and limits: Mapped onto spike, vaccine-associated CD4 TCRs spanned it and were dominant at 160-218 and 743-854.

A word on this clone: Its target is not known.

Clones were sequenced by immunoSEQ multiplex PCR, and TCRdb holds only the in-frame ones, with some missing. The table lists about 56,000 clones, about 90% of them singletons. The sequence came from an adult in good health. The specimen was peripheral blood, collected on day 0 of AZD1222 vaccination.

As DNA, the CDR3 is TGTGCCAGCAGCCGCGACAGGACCACGCCAGGGGGCTACACCTTC. This codes for CASSRDRTTPGGYTF. This rearrangement joins TRBV7-2 to TRBJ1-2; possible D gene TRBD1, 6 bases. The CDR3 has 15 amino acids. V gave up 5 bases and J gave up 8 bases, with 21 bases separating them. Germline loops: CDR1 SGHTA, CDR2 FQGNSA.